This T cell receptor (beta chain) comes out of a study of glioma-infiltrating T cells. Study outcomes and limitations: Above-expected tissue-blood divergence occurred in all gliomas, most in low-grade ones.

Using RNA template, CDR3s of TCR alpha and beta were amplified with iRepertoire arm-PCR. Each CDR3 protein gets one entry after TCRdb re-called the multiplex PCR reads with MiXCR. Of approximately 110,000 distinct CDR3 sequences listed, roughly 24% were seen once; the top ten hold 13% to 15%. In the case of this clonotype: Its specificity is not known. A much larger clone differs by one base, so this may be a read error.

Sequenced: glioma tissue, nonneoplastic brain tissue, or PBMCs (not recorded which). The receptor comes from a human donor with low-grade glioma or glioblastoma, undergoing nonglioma brain surgery, or in good health (not recorded which).

The CDR3 spells CASSRRHDEAFF. As DNA, the CDR3 is TGTGCCAGCAGCCGGAGACACGATGAAGCTTTCTTT. The chain uses TRBV7-2 and TRBJ1-1, with D unresolved. V lost 5 bases and J 7 bases, leaving 11 bases between the germline ends. Looked up from germline, CDR1 is SGHTA and CDR2 is FQGNSA. The CDR3 consists of 12 residues.